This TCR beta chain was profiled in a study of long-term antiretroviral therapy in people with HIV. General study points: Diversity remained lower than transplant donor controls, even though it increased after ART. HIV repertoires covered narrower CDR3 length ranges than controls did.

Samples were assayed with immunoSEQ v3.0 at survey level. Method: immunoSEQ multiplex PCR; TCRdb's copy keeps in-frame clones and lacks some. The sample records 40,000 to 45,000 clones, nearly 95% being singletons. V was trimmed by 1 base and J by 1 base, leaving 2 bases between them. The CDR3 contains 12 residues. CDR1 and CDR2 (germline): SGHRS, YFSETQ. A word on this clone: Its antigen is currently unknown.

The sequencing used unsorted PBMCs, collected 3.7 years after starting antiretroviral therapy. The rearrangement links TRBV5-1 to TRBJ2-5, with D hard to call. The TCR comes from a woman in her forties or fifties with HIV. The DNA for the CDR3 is TGCGCCAGCAGCTTGTCCCAAGAGACCCAGTACTTC. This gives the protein CASSLSQETQYF.